This T cell receptor (beta chain) was profiled in a study of neoadjuvant nivolumab and ipilimumab in lung cancer. Whole-study results and caveats: TCR richness and clonality were higher in tumors than adjacent uninvolved lung. Only two of four nivolumab-treated tumors gained richness and clonality by surgery. Pathologic regression was not significantly tied to TCR clonality. Pretherapy blood TCR richness correlated positively with resected tumor richness.

The protocol was immunoSEQ multiplex PCR, while the TCRdb copy is restricted to in-frame clones and leaves out a portion. The top ten clones hold 2.4% of a sample with roughly 6,900 clones, 75% to 90% of them seen once. In regard to this clone: Its cognate antigen is unknown.

This TCR derives from an adult with non-small cell lung cancer. Some clones in this sample may be carry-over from other donors' samples. Here the sequenced sample was tumor tissue, taken after neoadjuvant nivolumab, alone or with ipilimumab, at or shortly before surgery.

CDR3 loop: CASSPTGLAGGPGTGELFF. The CDR3, as DNA: TGTGCCAGCAGCCCTACGGGACTAGCGGGAGGGCCGGGCACCGGGGAGCTGTTTTTT. This sequence joins TRBV9 and TRBJ2-2; 16 bases fit TRBD2. Germline CDR1 reads SGDLS; CDR2 reads YYNGEE. With 4 bases clipped from V and 4 bases from J, the junction kept 10 bases outside the gene matches. This CDR3 spans 19 amino acids.